The following is a T cell receptor (beta chain) sequence with its context. What this receptor recognizes is not known. This specimen belongs to a study of T cells expressing NK-cell markers (dated by TCRdb to about 2020). Some background on the complete study: TCR beta-chain repertoires were profiled in sorted CD3+CD56+NKG2C+, CD3+CD56+NKG2C- and CD3+CD56-NKG2C+ T-cell subsets from about 8 donors. Of the eight sequenced donors, seven were found to be HCMV-seropositive and one was found to be HCMV-seronegative. All eight donors whose samples were sequenced were randomly selected healthy volunteers, three of them men and five women. The libraries were sequenced on Illumina HiSeq 2000/2500, MiSeq or NextSeq, producing 2 x 150 bp reads.

Sequencing took place on an Illumina HiSeq 2000. The TCR beta cDNA libraries were made using 5'RACE template switching, a step that added both a universal primer site and unique molecular identifiers. cDNA synthesis was primed from the TCR beta constant segment, followed by two successive PCR amplification steps. Per the original workflow: MIGEC was used to demultiplex reads and group the reads by UMI, and MiTCR was used to assemble and quantify clonotypes. Only TCR cDNA sequences supported by at least two reads were kept to exclude erroneous sequences. The tcR package was used for downstream repertoire analysis, and clonotypes were matched across fractions by CDR3 nucleotide sequence plus V segment. VDJmatch was used to annotate antigen specificity against VDJdb, with one amino acid substitution in CDR3 permitted. TCRdb reprocessed the sequencing reads and holds a single record per CDR3 protein sequence, with no DNA. The V and J calls, along with clone size, are taken from TCRdb and not from the paper's own processing. Per the sample table, the count is roughly 390,000 distinct CDR3 sequences. Around 10% of the sample is in the top ten clones.

What the authors observed across the whole study: Those dominant clonotypes were again the most abundant among CD3+CD56-NKG2C+ cells in a few donors, at about 25-60.1%. For roughly six donors, the dominant CD3+CD56+NKG2C+ clonotypes were among the top 10 CD8+ clonotypes and accounted for roughly 1.0-8% of CD8+ T cells. Whether the expanded NKG2C-expressing T cell clones were specific for HCMV antigens was left unclear.

HCMV serostatus was determined by detecting HCMV-specific IgG in serum with a commercial ELISA kit. Ficoll density gradient centrifugation was used to isolate peripheral blood mononuclear cells from blood. Taken from the germline V gene (reference sequence), the CDR1 and CDR2 loops are LNHNV and YYDKDF. From its cysteine to its phenylalanine, the CDR3 spans 17 amino acids. No DNA sequence is on record. The sequence came from a woman aged 45-65 years in good health. Donor details come from another sample of the same person, matched by shared clones. The sample was blood T cells: a sorted CD56 or NKG2C T cell subset, CD4+ or CD8+ T cells, or bulk PBMC T cells (not recorded which). The sequence links TRBV15 to TRBJ2-3; as DNA is missing, the TRBD1 call by TCRdb cannot be tested. The CDR3 here reads CATSRVGTGVLRDTQYF.